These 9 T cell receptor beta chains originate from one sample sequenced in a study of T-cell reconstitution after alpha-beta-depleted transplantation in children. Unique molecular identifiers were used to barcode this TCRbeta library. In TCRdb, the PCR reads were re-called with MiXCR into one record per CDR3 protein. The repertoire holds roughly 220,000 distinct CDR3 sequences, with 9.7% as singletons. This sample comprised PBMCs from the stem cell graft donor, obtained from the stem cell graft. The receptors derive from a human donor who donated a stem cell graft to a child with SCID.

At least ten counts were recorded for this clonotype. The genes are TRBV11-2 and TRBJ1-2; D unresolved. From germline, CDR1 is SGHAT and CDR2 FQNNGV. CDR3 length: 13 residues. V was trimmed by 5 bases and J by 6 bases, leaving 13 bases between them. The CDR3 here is CASSPSQLDGYTF. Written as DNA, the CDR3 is TGTGCCAGCAGCCCCTCACAGCTGGATGGCTACACCTTC.

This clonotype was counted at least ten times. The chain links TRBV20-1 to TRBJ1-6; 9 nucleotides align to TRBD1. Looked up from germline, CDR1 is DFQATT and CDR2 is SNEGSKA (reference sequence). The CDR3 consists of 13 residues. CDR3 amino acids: CSRSRDRDSPLHF. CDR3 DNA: TGCAGCCGCTCCCGGGACAGGGACTCACCCCTCCACTTT.

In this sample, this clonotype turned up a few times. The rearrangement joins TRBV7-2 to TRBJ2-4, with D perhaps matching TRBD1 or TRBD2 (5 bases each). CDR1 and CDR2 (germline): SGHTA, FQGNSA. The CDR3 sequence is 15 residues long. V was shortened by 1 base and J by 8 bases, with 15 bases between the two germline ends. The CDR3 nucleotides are TGTGCCAGCAGCTTAGTACGAGGGGCTCGTGACATTCAGTACTTC. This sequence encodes CASSLVRGARDIQYF.

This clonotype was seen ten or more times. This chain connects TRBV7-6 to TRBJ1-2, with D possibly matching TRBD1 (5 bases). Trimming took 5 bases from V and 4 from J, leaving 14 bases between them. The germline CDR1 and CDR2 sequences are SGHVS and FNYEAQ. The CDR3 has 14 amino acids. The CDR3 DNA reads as TGTGCCAGCAGCCCAGCCCCAGGGAGCTATGGCTACACCTTC. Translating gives CASSPAPGSYGYTF. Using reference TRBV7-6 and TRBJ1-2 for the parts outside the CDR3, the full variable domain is GAGVSQSPRYKVTKRGQDVALRCDPISGHVSLYWYRQALGQGPEFLTYFNYEAQQDKSGLPNDRFSAERPEGSISTLTIQRTEQRDSAMYRCASSPAPGSYGYTFGSGTRLTVV.

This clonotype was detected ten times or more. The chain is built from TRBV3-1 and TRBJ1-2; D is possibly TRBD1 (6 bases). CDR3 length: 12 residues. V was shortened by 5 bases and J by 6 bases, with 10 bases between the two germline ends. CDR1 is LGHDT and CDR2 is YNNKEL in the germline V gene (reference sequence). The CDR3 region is CASSATGNGYTF. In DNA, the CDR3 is TGTGCCAGCAGCGCTACAGGGAATGGCTACACCTTC.

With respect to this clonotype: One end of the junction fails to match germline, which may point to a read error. CDR3 nucleotide sequence: TGCAGTGCTAGAGAGGCACTAGCGGAAGAGACCCAGTATTTC. Protein product: CSAREALAEETQYF. The chain couples TRBV20-1 to TRBJ2-5; TRBD2 matches at 8 bases. Germline values: CDR1 DFQATT, CDR2 SNEGSKA (reference sequence). This CDR3 is 14 amino acids long.

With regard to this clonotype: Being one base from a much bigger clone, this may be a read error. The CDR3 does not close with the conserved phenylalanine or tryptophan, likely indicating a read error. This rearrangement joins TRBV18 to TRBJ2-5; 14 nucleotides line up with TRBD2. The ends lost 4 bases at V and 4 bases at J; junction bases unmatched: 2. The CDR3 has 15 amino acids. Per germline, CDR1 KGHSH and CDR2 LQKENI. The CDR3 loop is CASSHGLAGGETQYL. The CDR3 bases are TGTGCCAGCTCACATGGACTAGCGGGGGGAGAGACCCAGTACCTC.

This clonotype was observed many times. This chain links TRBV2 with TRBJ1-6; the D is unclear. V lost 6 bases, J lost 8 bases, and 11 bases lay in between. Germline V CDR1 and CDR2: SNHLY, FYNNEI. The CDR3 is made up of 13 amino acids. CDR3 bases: TGTGCCAGCAGCGTCGGGGTAGATTCACCCCTCCACTTT. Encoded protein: CASSVGVDSPLHF.

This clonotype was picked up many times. The CDR3 DNA follows: TGCGCCAGCAGCCGAAGCGTTTTCGGTATGGCCGGGGAGCTGTTTTTT. Protein: CASSRSVFGMAGELFF. The chain employs TRBV4-3 and TRBJ2-2, with D unresolved. Per germline, CDR1 LGHNA and CDR2 YSLEER. This CDR3 has 16 amino acids. V was shortened by 4 bases and J by 6 bases, with 18 bases between the two germline ends.